The 10 T cell receptor beta chains presented below share a single source sample, sequenced in a study of CD8+ T cells in alopecia areata. Treatment in this sample: oral pan-JAK inhibitor, 5-10 mg twice daily. RNA was extracted and reverse transcribed into cDNA as the sequencing template. Assay used: immunoSEQ multiplex PCR; TCRdb lists only in-frame clones, some missing. The sample has around 290,000 clones, more than 45% seen once. Specimen: CD4+ T cells sorted from blood, collected at week 24, from a patient treated with tofacitinib. These receptors originate from a human donor with alopecia areata.

The gene calls are TRBV19 and TRBJ1-2; D is possibly TRBD1 (5 bases). The CDR3 is 11 amino acids. CDR1 and CDR2 (germline): LNHDA, SQIVND (reference sequence). V gave up 5 bases and J gave up 8 bases, with 9 bases separating them. CDR3 nucleotides: TGTGCCAGTAGTTCGAGGGGCGGCTACACCTTC. Its translation: CASSSRGGYTF.

This rearrangement joins TRBV30 to TRBJ1-5, with D unclear. CDR1 GTSNPN and CDR2 SVGIG come from the germline V gene (reference sequence). V lost 2 bases to trimming and J lost 0 bases, with 11 bases between them. The CDR3 extends over 15 amino acids. DNA for the CDR3: TGTGCCTGGAGTCCCTCGCCGGGTAGCAATCAGCCCCAGCATTTT. Residues: CAWSPSPGSNQPQHF.

V is TRBV6-6 and J is TRBJ1-5; 7 bases are a match to TRBD1. The CDR3 sequence is 16 residues long. Germline loops: CDR1 MNHNY, CDR2 SVGAGI (reference sequence). V was pared by 5 bases and J by 2 bases, with 9 bases of the junction left unmatched. The CDR3 here is CASSVRQGGGNQPQHF. For the CDR3, the DNA is TGTGCCAGCAGTGTCCGACAGGGAGGGGGCAATCAGCCCCAGCATTTT.

This clone occurred a few times. The rearrangement uses TRBV4-1 and TRBJ1-3; possible D gene TRBD1, 5 bases. V lost 1 base and J 0 bases, leaving 10 bases between the germline ends. The germline V gene has CDR1 MGHRA and CDR2 YSYEKL. CDR3 size: 16 residues. Written as DNA, the CDR3 is TGCGCCAGCAGCCAAGGGGGCAGGCCCTCTGGAAACACCATATATTTT. It is translated as CASSQGGRPSGNTIYF.

This rearrangement joins TRBV4-3 to TRBJ1-2; weak D call: TRBD1 (6 bases). Looked up from germline, CDR1 is LGHNA and CDR2 is YSLEER. The CDR3 consists of 13 residues. Trimming shortened V by 5 bases and J by 7 bases, and 14 bases separated the two germline ends. CDR3 residues: CASSLEGVGGYTF. The CDR3 nucleotides are TGCGCCAGCAGCTTGGAGGGGGTTGGTGGCTACACCTTC.

Notes on this clone: Other DNA sequences in the sample encode the same CDR3. V and J are TRBV7-9 and TRBJ2-2; tentatively, D is TRBD1 or TRBD2 (5 bases each). The CDR3 loop spans 15 amino acids. V dropped 5 bases and J dropped 0 bases, with 10 bases sitting between them. The germline V gene encodes CDR1 SEHNR and CDR2 FQNEAQ (reference sequence). This CDR3 is CASSPGTANTGELFF. The CDR3 region has the DNA TGTGCCAGCAGCCCCGGGACGGCGAACACCGGGGAGCTGTTTTTT.

This sequence joins TRBV6-5 and TRBJ2-1, with D unclear. Germline V lookup: CDR1 MNHEY, CDR2 SVGAGI. The CDR3 consists of 13 residues. The V end lost 7 bases, the J end lost 6 bases, and 13 bases lay between the germline ends. The CDR3 loop is CASTPIEANEQFF. CDR3 DNA: TGTGCCAGCACCCCGATTGAGGCCAATGAGCAGTTCTTC.

This chain joins TRBV5-1 and TRBJ2-7, with unresolved D. The CDR3 totals 12 residues. CDR1 and CDR2 from the germline V gene are SGHRS and YFSETQ. Trimming removed 2 bases from V and 7 bases from J, with 10 bases in between. The CDR3 sequence: CASSFGRQEQYF. The CDR3 region has the DNA TGCGCCAGCAGCTTCGGCAGGCAGGAGCAGTACTTC.

This chain uses TRBV10-3 with TRBJ2-2; 7 nucleotides line up with TRBD1. With V trimmed by 11 bases and J by 4 bases, 13 bases remained unmatched. From germline, CDR1 is ENHRY and CDR2 SYGVKD. The CDR3 sequence is 15 residues long. The CDR3 loop is CAATGTETITGELFF. The CDR3 DNA reads TGTGCCGCAACCGGGACAGAAACCATCACCGGGGAGCTGTTTTTT.

The rearrangement links TRBV29-1 to TRBJ1-5; D ambiguous. Deletions cut 4 bases from V and 7 bases from J, with 17 bases between. The V gene's germline CDR1 is SQVTM and CDR2 ANQGSEA. The CDR3 has 14 residues. CDR3 bases: TGCAGCGTTGCCGAGGTGGTCGCGGGGCAGCCCCAGCATTTT. Its protein product is CSVAEVVAGQPQHF.